This is a list of T cell receptor beta chains from one sample in a study of T cell responses to AZD1222 COVID-19 vaccine. Assay: immunoSEQ multiplex PCR; the TCRdb copy retains only in-frame clones and omits some. The sample gives 100,000 to 150,000 clones, approximately 89% of which show up once; around 4.4% is in the top ten. The sample consisted of peripheral blood, taken 28 days after the second AZD1222 dose. All receptors derive from an adult who received the AZD1222 COVID-19 vaccine. The conserved cysteine and the conserved F or W are not part of the CDR3 here. The D gene is left open where the match is weak.

d_call,j_call,v_call,cdr3_aa
.,TRBJ1-2,TRBV7-9,ASTGQDANYGYT
TRBD1,TRBJ1-2,TRBV11-2,ASSSLDRGVDGYT
.,TRBJ2-2,TRBV10-3,AIRAQGGELF
.,TRBJ1-4,TRBV19,ASSIPSRPASKKLF
.,TRBJ2-3,TRBV18,ASSPFPPGSDTQY
.,TRBJ1-2,TRBV10-3,AISEGPGSNYGYT
.,TRBJ1-1,TRBV7-9,ASSLASSTEAF
TRBD1,TRBJ1-6,TRBV7-2,ASSLAGQGVPLH
.,TRBJ2-5,TRBV19,ATRSGDKQETQY
.,TRBJ2-7,TRBV5-6,ASSFRTRVLDEQY
TRBD2,TRBJ2-3,TRBV3-1/TRBV3-2,ASSLRTSGGNTDTQY
TRBD2,TRBJ2-5,TRBV4-1,ASSQIAGSQETQY
TRBD2,TRBJ2-1,TRBV10-3,AIHPGLAYNEQF
.,TRBJ2-6,TRBV18,ASSLDISGANVLT
TRBD1,TRBJ2-3,TRBV24-1,ATSDRTGITDTQY
.,TRBJ2-5,TRBV6-5,ASSSRGMPETQY
TRBD1,TRBJ2-7,TRBV19,ASSVPGQGSEQY
.,TRBJ1-1,TRBV28,ASSLAWRGGNTEAF
TRBD1,TRBJ2-4,TRBV27,ASSPGTALAKNIQY
.,TRBJ1-6,TRBV27,ASRLFNSPLH
.,TRBJ1-1,TRBV24-1,ATSDRTGGNTEAF
TRBD2,TRBJ2-5,TRBV9,ASSPDGGAMGETQY
TRBD1,TRBJ2-7,TRBV28,ASSLFSGQGKAY
.,TRBJ2-7,TRBV7-2,ASSFPPPRAIEQY
.,TRBJ1-5,TRBV21-1,ASSKSTGVSNQPQH
.,TRBJ2-7,TRBV28,ASSPRGRNSYEQY
TRBD1,TRBJ1-2,TRBV6-6,ASCWTGRGYGYT
TRBD1,TRBJ2-7,TRBV11-1,ASSPSIGTGAVEQY
.,TRBJ1-4,TRBV5-1,ASSPTGLATNEKLF
.,TRBJ1-3,TRBV9,ASSVDASTGNTIY
.,TRBJ1-1,TRBV6-4,ASSDVSGGTEAF
TRBD1,TRBJ2-7,TRBV6-5,ASSRDRGELWEQY
.,TRBJ1-1,TRBV7-9,ASSLVFENTEAF
.,TRBJ1-5,TRBV29-1,SVAGENQPQH
TRBD2,TRBJ2-7,TRBV7-2,ASSLARTSGGGEY
.,TRBJ2-7,TRBV30,AWSVGGYEQY
TRBD1,TRBJ1-2,TRBV19,ASTPADRGLYGYT
TRBD2,TRBJ2-5,TRBV5-4,ASSGSPSGGRETQY
.,TRBJ2-1,TRBV20-1,SASEAGRWNEQF
.,TRBJ1-1,TRBV7-9,ASSLGGLKQEAF
TRBD2,TRBJ2-5,TRBV20-1,SASLAGGTQETQY
TRBD2,TRBJ2-7,TRBV28,ASSLGGARGEQY
TRBD1,TRBJ2-7,TRBV5-4,ASASTDRGGYEQY
.,TRBJ1-3,TRBV23-1,ASNGTSMLSGNTIY
TRBD1,TRBJ1-5,TRBV19,ASSTTLTGTSNQPQH
TRBD1,TRBJ1-1,TRBV5-8,ATQQGPLTF
.,TRBJ1-3,TRBV5-1,ASSLDTSGNTIY
.,TRBJ1-6,TRBV5-1,ASSSDSSYNSPLH
.,TRBJ2-1,TRBV5-6,ATLKWSSTNEQF
.,TRBJ2-7,TRBV7-9,ASSYGDSEQY
TRBD1,TRBJ1-6,TRBV6-5,ASNIDRGSNSPLH
.,TRBJ1-1,TRBV3-1/TRBV3-2,ASSQVSEKNTEAF
TRBD1,TRBJ1-2,TRBV30,AWSGTGGPIYGYT
TRBD2,TRBJ2-3,TRBV9,ASSTQRGGTDTQY